This T cell receptor beta chain was sequenced for a study of shared clonotypes between healthy human individuals. For the study at large: Donors were a couple of women and three men aged 18 to 49.

Overall study findings and caveats: Apart from blood, nothing was sampled; tissue repertoires likely differ. Generation of non-shared clonotypes was less probable than generation of clonotypes shared by all four donors. Naive CD4 clonotype sharing across several donors was approximately 5.2%.

CDR3 length: 14 residues. Trimming pared 4 bases from V and 2 bases from J, leaving 12 bases between. CDR1 is MGHDK, CDR2 SYGVNS, per germline. Assay used: immunoSEQ multiplex PCR; TCRdb lists only in-frame clones, some missing. This sample has about 2.1 million clones, with about 94% found just once. Naive CD8 cells, CD45RO-negative and positively selected for CCR7, excluded terminally differentiated effector memory CD45RA+ cells. With regard to this clone: Its target is not known.

The TCR comes from a man aged 18 to 29 in good health. Some clones in this sample may be carry-over from other donors' samples. Sequences were obtained from naive CD8+ T cells from PBMCs. This sequence joins TRBV25-1 and TRBJ2-7; possibly TRBD2 for D (5 bases). The CDR3 nucleotides read TGTGCCAGCAGTGTTAGCGTCCCTCCCTACGAGCAGTACTTC. As protein: CASSVSVPPYEQYF.